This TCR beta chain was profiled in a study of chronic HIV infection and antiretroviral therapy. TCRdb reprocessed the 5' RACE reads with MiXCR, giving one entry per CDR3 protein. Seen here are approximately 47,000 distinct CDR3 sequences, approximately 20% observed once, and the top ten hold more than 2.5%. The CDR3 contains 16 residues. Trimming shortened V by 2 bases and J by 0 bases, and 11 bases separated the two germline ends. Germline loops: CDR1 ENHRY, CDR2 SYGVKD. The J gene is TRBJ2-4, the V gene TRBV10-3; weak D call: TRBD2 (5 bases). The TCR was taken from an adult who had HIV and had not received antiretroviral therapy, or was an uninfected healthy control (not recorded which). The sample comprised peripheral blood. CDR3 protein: CAISEGAVQAKNIQYF. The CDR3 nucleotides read TGTGCCATCAGTGAGGGAGCGGTTCAAGCCAAAAACATTCAGTACTTC.